This record covers a single TCR beta chain. The record originates from a study of blood T cell repertoires in COVID-19. Study at large: Samples taken during acute and convalescent COVID-19 were collected in the United States, Italy and Spain. Sample material is recorded as cDNA or gDNA derived from T cells, B-cell-depleted T cells, or PBMCs.

This table comes from immunoSEQ multiplex PCR, and its TCRdb copy is limited to in-frame clones, with some not included. The table includes under 150,000 clones, roughly 83% detected once. Those enrolled, adults aged about 18 to 89 years, came from around 25 US areas. Cohort placement rested on clinical history that participants reported themselves. Germline CDR1 SGHDT, CDR2 YYEEEE. V was pared by 0 bases and J by 0 bases, with 4 bases between. The CDR3 is made up of 14 amino acids. The chain recombines TRBV5-6 with TRBJ2-1, with D unclear. Material for sequencing was PBMCs or T cells enriched from blood (not recorded which). The origin of this receptor is a man aged 40-50 years with acute COVID-19. The CDR3: CASSLESSYNEQFF. The DNA of the CDR3 is TGTGCCAGCAGCTTGGAGAGCTCCTACAATGAGCAGTTCTTC.